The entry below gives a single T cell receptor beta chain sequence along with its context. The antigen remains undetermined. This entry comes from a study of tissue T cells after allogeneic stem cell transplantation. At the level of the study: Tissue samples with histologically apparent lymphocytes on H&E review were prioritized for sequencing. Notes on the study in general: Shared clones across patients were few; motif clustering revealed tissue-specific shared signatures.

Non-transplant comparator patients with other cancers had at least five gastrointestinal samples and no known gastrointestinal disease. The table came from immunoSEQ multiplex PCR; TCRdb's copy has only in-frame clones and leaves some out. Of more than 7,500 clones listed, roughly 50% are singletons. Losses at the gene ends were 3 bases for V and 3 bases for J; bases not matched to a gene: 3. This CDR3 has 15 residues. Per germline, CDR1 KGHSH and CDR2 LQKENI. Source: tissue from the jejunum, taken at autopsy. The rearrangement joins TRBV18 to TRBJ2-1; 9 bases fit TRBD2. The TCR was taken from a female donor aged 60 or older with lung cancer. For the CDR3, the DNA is TGTGCCAGCTCACCCACTAGCGGGCTCTACAATGAGCAGTTCTTC. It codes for CASSPTSGLYNEQFF.